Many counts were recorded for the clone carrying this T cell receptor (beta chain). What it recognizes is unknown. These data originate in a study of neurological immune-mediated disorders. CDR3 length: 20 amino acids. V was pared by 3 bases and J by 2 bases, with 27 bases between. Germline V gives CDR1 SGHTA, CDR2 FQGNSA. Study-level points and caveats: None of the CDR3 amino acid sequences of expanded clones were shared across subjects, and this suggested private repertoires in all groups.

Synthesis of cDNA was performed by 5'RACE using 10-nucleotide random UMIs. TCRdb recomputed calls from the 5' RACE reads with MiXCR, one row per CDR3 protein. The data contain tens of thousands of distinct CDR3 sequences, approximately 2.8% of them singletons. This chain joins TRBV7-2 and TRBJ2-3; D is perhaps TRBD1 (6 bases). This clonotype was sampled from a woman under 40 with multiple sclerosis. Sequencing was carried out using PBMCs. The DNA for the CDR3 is TGTGCCAGCAGCTTTACTTTATCGTCCCGTAGGACAGTGCCCACAGATACGCAGTATTTT. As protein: CASSFTLSSRRTVPTDTQYF.